This TCR beta chain was retrieved from a study of siplizumab effects on memory and regulatory T cells. The germline V and J ends were trimmed by 3 bases and 6 bases, with 12 bases remaining between them. The CDR3 loop spans 14 amino acids. Germline V gives CDR1 SGHVS, CDR2 FNYEAQ. Study results and limitations: Tracing alloreactive clones into unstimulated subsets worked for only a minor fraction of them. Siplizumab brought about a significant reduction in alloreactive sequences traceable to unstimulated CD4+ memory cells. The study found naive T cells seemingly more diverse than memory cells and seemingly major alloresponse contributors.

Each sample yielded about 9.2 x 10^4 assayed TCR templates. The assay was immunoSEQ multiplex PCR, and TCRdb's table has in-frame clones only and misses some. Altogether about 100,000 clones are present, 90% to 95% being singletons, with the ten largest covering around 1.1%. With regard to this clone: The antigen remains unidentified.

J is TRBJ1-5 and V is TRBV7-6; D remains unclear. Sequencing was carried out using CD4+ T cells sorted from blood. The sequence was obtained from a human donor in good health. The CDR3 here is CASSLAGRGQPQHF. Here the CDR3 DNA reads TGTGCCAGCAGCTTGGCGGGTCGAGGTCAGCCCCAGCATTTT.